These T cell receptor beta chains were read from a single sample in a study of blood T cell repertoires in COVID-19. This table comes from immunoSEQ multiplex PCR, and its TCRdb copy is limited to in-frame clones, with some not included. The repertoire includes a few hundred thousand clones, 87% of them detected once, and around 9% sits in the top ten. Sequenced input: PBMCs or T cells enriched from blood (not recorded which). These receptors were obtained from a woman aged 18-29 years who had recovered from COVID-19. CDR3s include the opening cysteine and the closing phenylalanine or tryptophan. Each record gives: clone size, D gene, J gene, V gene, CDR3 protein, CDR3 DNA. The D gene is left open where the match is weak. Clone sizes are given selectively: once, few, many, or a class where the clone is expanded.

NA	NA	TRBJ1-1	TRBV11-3	CASSLGGNTEAFF	TGTGCCAGCAGCTTAGGCGGGAACACTGAAGCTTTCTTT
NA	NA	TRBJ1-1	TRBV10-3	CAITETGTITEAFF	TGTGCCATCACAGAGACAGGAACAATCACTGAAGCTTTCTTT
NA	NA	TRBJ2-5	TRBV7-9	CASSSGVEGSEETQYF	TGTGCCAGCAGCTCCGGGGTGGAGGGGTCCGAGGAGACCCAGTACTTC
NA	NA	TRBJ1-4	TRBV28	CASSFVYGGLEATNEKLFF	TGTGCCAGCAGTTTTGTCTACGGGGGGTTGGAGGCAACTAATGAAAAACTGTTTTTT
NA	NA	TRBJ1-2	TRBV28	CASSYTGANYGYTF	TGTGCCAGCAGTTACACCGGGGCTAACTATGGCTACACCTTC
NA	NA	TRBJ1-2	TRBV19	CASSWSRDGYTF	TGTGCCAGTAGTTGGAGCAGGGATGGCTACACCTTC
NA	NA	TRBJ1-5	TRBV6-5	CASSPVGGGQPQHF	TGTGCCAGCAGTCCGGTAGGAGGAGGTCAGCCCCAGCATTTT
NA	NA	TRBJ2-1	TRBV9	CASSVTGVPYNEQFF	TGTGCCAGCAGCGTAACCGGGGTGCCCTACAATGAGCAGTTCTTC
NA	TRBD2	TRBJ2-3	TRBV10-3	CAARSGSASDTQYF	TGTGCCGCTCGTAGCGGGAGTGCCTCAGATACGCAGTATTTT
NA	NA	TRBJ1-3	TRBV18	CASSPGQYSGNTIYF	TGTGCCAGCTCACCAGGACAGTACTCTGGAAACACCATATATTTT
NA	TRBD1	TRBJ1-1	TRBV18	CASSPSDPRDRYSNTEAFF	TGTGCCAGCTCACCATCGGACCCCAGGGACAGGTACTCGAACACTGAAGCTTTCTTT
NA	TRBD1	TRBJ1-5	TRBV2	CASRALTGDSNQPQHF	TGTGCCAGCAGGGCTCTTACAGGGGATAGCAATCAGCCCCAGCATTTT
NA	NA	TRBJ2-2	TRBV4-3	CASSRTRDTNTGELFF	TGCGCCAGCAGCCGAACCCGGGACACAAACACCGGGGAGCTGTTTTTT
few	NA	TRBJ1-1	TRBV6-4	CASSADRSTEAFF	TGTGCCAGCAGTGCCGACAGGTCCACTGAAGCTTTCTTT
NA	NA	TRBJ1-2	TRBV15	CATSRDGGAGGYTF	TGTGCCACCAGCAGAGATGGGGGCGCGGGTGGCTACACCTTC
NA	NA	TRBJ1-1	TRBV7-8	CASSRGTGANTEAFF	TGTGCCAGCAGCCGAGGGACGGGAGCTAACACTGAAGCTTTCTTT
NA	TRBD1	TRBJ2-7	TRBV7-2	CASSPPGQGRTYEQYF	TGTGCCAGCAGCCCCCCGGGACAGGGCCGTACCTACGAGCAGTACTTC